A single T cell receptor (beta chain) is shown here with its context. The data derive from a study of blood T cell repertoires in COVID-19. The authors' processing: Scientists estimated how many nucleated cells there were by amplifying reference gene primers. Clones were sequenced by immunoSEQ multiplex PCR, and TCRdb holds only the in-frame ones, with some missing. V and J calls and clone size are copied from that table; D and trimming were computed from the DNA. Among 200,000 to 300,000 clones listed, 65% to 85% were seen once. Looked up from germline, CDR1 is LGHNA and CDR2 is YNFKEQ. The CDR3 length is 16 residues. After removal of 3 bases from V and 5 bases from J, the junction contained 6 bases not matched to a gene.

The TCR originated in a human donor in a cohort sampled during active COVID-19. V gene TRBV4-2 combines with J gene TRBJ2-5; the match to TRBD2 covers 13 bases. Sequences were obtained from peripheral blood. CDR3 residues: CASSQSVLAGGETQYF. The CDR3 nucleotides read TGTGCCAGCAGCCAGTCGGTACTAGCGGGAGGGGAGACCCAGTACTTC.